This T cell receptor beta chain comes out of a study of cytomegalovirus exposure and HLA in healthy donors. The overall study: For the approximately 420 genotyped donors, about 79% fell within the Caucasian-associated ancestry cluster.

The PCR was carried out with 60 Vbeta primers and 13 Jbeta primers. Clones were read by immunoSEQ multiplex PCR, and TCRdb kept only the in-frame ones, dropping some. The sample gives tens of thousands of clones, over 90% of which show up once; roughly 3% is in the top ten. Findings and limits, study-wide: Common viral pathogens seemed, in a later analysis, to connect with several of the most significant clusters. For most subjects, TCR beta sequences were reported to predict HLA-A and HLA-B alleles with accuracy. Through in vitro validation, three CMV-associated chains were shown to be specific for CMV antigens.

With respect to this clone: Its antigen is unidentified.

The V end lost 0 bases, the J end lost 6 bases, and 15 bases lay between the germline ends. Germline V gene lookup returns CDR1 MGHRA and CDR2 YSYEKL. The length of the CDR3 is 16 residues. Input material: PBMCs. J is TRBJ1-5 and V is TRBV4-1; D might be TRBD1 (6 bases). This TCR came from a woman between 18 and 29 years old in good health and CMV-seronegative. The CDR3: CASSQEGNRAGQPQHF. The DNA for the CDR3 is TGCGCCAGCAGCCAAGAAGGGAACAGGGCGGGTCAGCCCCAGCATTTT.